Each of the 23 T cell receptor beta chains below was sequenced from the same sample in a study of human T cells and chemical hapten exposure. Using its own MiXCR run on the RACE reads, TCRdb lists one record per CDR3 protein. This sample has about 130,000 distinct CDR3 sequences, with approximately 9.5% found just once. Sample time point: healthy volunteer bleed at 2 weeks. Unfractionated whole blood yielded the extracted total RNA. Sequencing input: whole blood. The receptor source for this set is a male donor in good health. Some clones in this sample may be carry-over from other donors' samples.

The V and J genes are TRBV6-2 or TRBV6-3 and TRBJ2-2; 9 bases match TRBD1. Germline V gene lookup returns CDR1 MNHEY and CDR2 SVGEGT. The length of the CDR3 is 16 residues. Germline trimming cut 8 bases from V and 5 bases from J; bases unmatched to any gene: 12. This CDR3 is CASCNAGTGSTGELFF. Here the CDR3 DNA reads TGTGCCAGCTGCAACGCCGGGACAGGGTCGACCGGGGAGCTGTTTTTT.

In its sample, this clonotype was seen a few times. The chain has TRBV5-1 and TRBJ2-7, with TRBD2 identical over 12 bases. The ends lost 0 bases at V and 7 bases at J; junction bases unmatched: 5. This CDR3 comprises 15 residues. Germline V lookup: CDR1 SGHRS, CDR2 YFSETQ. In DNA, the CDR3 is TGCGCCAGCAGCTTGGATCCTAGCGGGAGGGTGGAGCAGTACTTC. Its translation is CASSLDPSGRVEQYF.

About this clonotype itself: With a much larger clone just one base away, this may be a read error. The V and J genes are TRBV12-3 or TRBV12-4 and TRBJ2-1; TRBD2 matches at 9 bases. The CDR3 is made up of 17 amino acids. V lost 6 bases, J lost 8 bases, and 17 bases stayed unmatched. The CDR3 coding sequence is TGTGCCAGCAGGCCTGGGAATAGCGGGAGCGGGGTCCATGAGCAGTTCTTC. As protein: CASRPGNSGSGVHEQFF.

This chain joins TRBV12-5 and TRBJ1-2, with 7 bases matching TRBD1. Germline loops: CDR1 LGHNT, CDR2 FRNRAP. The CDR3 is made up of 17 amino acids. After removal of 6 bases from V and 8 bases from J, the junction contained 21 bases not matched to a gene. The CDR3 bases are TGTGCTAGTGGATGGGGCGGGACAGCAGCTCCCGGGGGAGGCTACACCTTC. Protein sequence: CASGWGGTAAPGGGYTF.

This clonotype was seen a few times. As DNA, the CDR3 is TGCAGTGCCCGAGGGACGGAGGTCGCCTACGAGCAGTACTTC. Its protein product is CSARGTEVAYEQYF. The chain has TRBV20-1 and TRBJ2-7; tentatively, D is TRBD1 or TRBD2 (5 bases each). Germline V gives CDR1 DFQATT, CDR2 SNEGSKA (reference sequence). The V end lost 6 bases, the J end lost 2 bases, and 17 bases lay between the germline ends. CDR3 size: 14 residues.

This clonotype was seen more than once but under ten times. The chain carries TRBV6-5 and TRBJ2-1, with 9 bases identical to TRBD2. V dropped 4 bases and J dropped 0; count of bases not matched to a gene: 10. This CDR3 is 18 amino acids long. Germline V gives CDR1 MNHEY, CDR2 SVGAGI. The CDR3, as DNA: TGTGCCAGCAGTTTATGGGGGACTAGCTCGCGCTCCTACAATGAGCAGTTCTTC. This gives the protein CASSLWGTSSRSYNEQFF.

In this sample, this clonotype turned up a few times. The rearrangement uses TRBV15 and TRBJ2-3, with D possibly matching TRBD2 (5 bases). V gave up 1 base and J gave up 6 bases, with 5 bases separating them. This CDR3 is 12 amino acids long. CDR1 is LNHNV, CDR2 YYDKDF, per germline (reference sequence). The CDR3 sequence: CATSRGGDTQYF. CDR3 coding DNA: TGTGCCACCAGCAGAGGAGGGGATACGCAGTATTTT.

The chain carries TRBV5-4 and TRBJ1-1; D is ambiguous. V shed 4 bases and J shed 4 bases, with 11 bases lying between them. Germline CDR1 reads SGHNT; CDR2 reads YYREEE (reference sequence). The CDR3 covers 13 residues. Here the CDR3 reads CASSPGSFTEAFF. For the CDR3, the DNA is TGTGCCAGCAGCCCTGGGAGTTTCACTGAAGCTTTCTTT.

The CDR3 region has the DNA TGTGCCAGCAGAGACAGGGGGCTCTACGAGCAGTACTTC. Amino acid sequence: CASRDRGLYEQYF. The V call is TRBV6-1, the J call TRBJ2-7; TRBD1 agrees at 10 bases. CDR1 is MNHNS and CDR2 is SASEGT in the germline V gene. This CDR3 contains 13 residues. The V and J ends lost 6 bases and 3 bases, in that order; junction bases with no gene match: 2.

The chain links TRBV18 to TRBJ2-5; weak D call: TRBD2 (5 bases). Between the trimmed V and J ends, which lost 3 bases and 2 bases, there was a span of 7 bases. The CDR3 loop spans 13 amino acids. Germline V gene data show CDR1 as KGHSH and CDR2 as LQKENI. CDR3 protein: CASSPGSQETQYF. CDR3 coding DNA: TGTGCCAGCTCACCGGGGAGTCAAGAGACCCAGTACTTC.

CDR3 sequence: CASSPPGQGSEQFF. The DNA for the CDR3 is TGTGCCAGCAGCCCGCCGGGACAGGGGAGTGAGCAGTTCTTC. The chain combines TRBV7-9 with TRBJ2-1; 10 bases are shared with TRBD1. There are 14 residues in the CDR3. J was trimmed by 9 bases and V by 5 bases; bases with no gene match: 7. Germline-derived CDR1 and CDR2 are SEHNR and FQNEAQ (reference sequence). The entire variable domain, with the rest obtained from reference TRBV7-9 and TRBJ2-1, is as follows: DTGVSQNPRHKITKRGQNVTFRCDPISEHNRLYWYRQTLGQGPEFLTYFQNEAQLEKSRLLSDRFSAERPKGSFSTLEIQRTEQGDSAMYLCASSPPGQGSEQFFGPGTRLTVL.

The rearrangement links TRBV2 to TRBJ1-1, with 9 bases matching TRBD1. The germline V gene encodes CDR1 SNHLY and CDR2 FYNNEI. V lost 3 bases, J lost 7 bases, and 6 bases stayed unmatched. The CDR3 is 14 amino acids. CDR3 DNA sequence: TGTGCCAGCAGTGAGGGACAGGGATATTTTGAAGCTTTCTTT. Amino acids: CASSEGQGYFEAFF.

The table lists this clonotype with many counts. V usage is TRBV5-1 and J usage is TRBJ2-5, with TRBD1 matching 7 bases. V lost 6 bases, J lost 1 base, and 3 bases stayed unmatched. Per the germline V gene, CDR1 is SGHRS and CDR2 is YFSETQ. The CDR3 totals 13 residues. This CDR3 reads CASTRTGQETQYF. In DNA, the CDR3 is TGCGCCAGCACCAGGACAGGCCAAGAGACCCAGTACTTC. Supplemented by reference TRBV5-1 and TRBJ2-5, the full variable domain reads KAGVTQTPRYLIKTRGQQVTLSCSPISGHRSVSWYQQTPGQGLQFLFEYFSETQRNKGNFPGRFSGRQFSNSRSEMNVSTLELGDSALYLCASTRTGQETQYFGPGTRLLVL.

The chain recombines TRBV20-1 with TRBJ2-3; D remains ambiguous. Germline V gene lookup returns CDR1 DFQATT and CDR2 SNEGSKA (reference sequence). V was pared by 0 bases and J by 11 bases, with 12 bases between. The CDR3 totals 12 residues. The CDR3 spells CSAREGGYRQYF. As DNA, the CDR3 is TGCAGTGCTAGAGAGGGTGGCTATAGGCAGTATTTT.

The chain links TRBV5-1 to TRBJ2-2; D is undetermined. The V gene's germline CDR1 is SGHRS and CDR2 YFSETQ. The V end was cut by 4 bases, the J end by 0 bases, with 7 bases between. The CDR3 loop spans 14 amino acids. The CDR3 coding sequence is TGCGCCAGCAGCATCCGGGCGAACACCGGGGAGCTGTTTTTT. This translates into CASSIRANTGELFF.

V and J are TRBV5-1 and TRBJ1-2, with TRBD1 as a possible D gene (5 bases). Germline V gene lookup returns CDR1 SGHRS and CDR2 YFSETQ. V lost 4 bases to trimming and J lost 4 bases, with 14 bases between them. This CDR3 comprises 14 residues. CDR3 in DNA: TGCGCCAGCAGCACCGGACACGATTCCTATGGCTACACCTTC. Residues: CASSTGHDSYGYTF.

This clonotype was picked up many times. V usage is TRBV4-3 and J usage is TRBJ2-1; the D gene is possibly TRBD2 (5 bases). The germline V and J ends were trimmed by 1 base and 2 bases, with 9 bases remaining between them. Germline CDR1 LGHNA, CDR2 YSLEER. The CDR3 is 15 residues long. The CDR3 here is CASSQGQEAYNEQFF. CDR3 bases: TGCGCCAGCAGCCAAGGGCAGGAGGCCTACAATGAGCAGTTCTTC.

This clonotype was recorded a few times. The gene calls are TRBV5-4 and TRBJ1-1; D not certain. V dropped 4 bases and J dropped 0 bases, with 19 bases sitting between them. CDR3 length: 17 residues. From germline, CDR1 is SGHNT and CDR2 YYREEE (reference sequence). The CDR3 bases are TGTGCCAGCAGCCTGCCTGACGCCCGGAATATGAACACTGAAGCTTTCTTT. It codes for CASSLPDARNMNTEAFF.

This clonotype was seen ten or more times. The germline gene is not matched at one end of the junction; a read error may be the cause. The V and J genes are TRBV6-1 and TRBJ2-1; the D is unclear. CDR1 is MNHNS, CDR2 SASEGT, per germline. The CDR3 has 10 amino acids. CDR3 residues: CATTLGRRVF. The CDR3 DNA reads TGTGCCACCACGTTAGGCCGTAGAGTCTTC.

This clonotype was counted between two and nine times. The gene calls are TRBV5-4 and TRBJ2-5, with TRBD2 matching 11 bases. Germline V gene data show CDR1 as SGHNT and CDR2 as YYREEE (reference sequence). The CDR3 contains 17 residues. Germline trimming cut 3 bases from V and 4 bases from J; bases unmatched to any gene: 11. CDR3 DNA sequence: TGTGCCAGCAGCTCCGGGCTAGCGGGAGGAGGTGGAGAGACCCAGTACTTC. Translating gives CASSSGLAGGGGETQYF.

The genes are TRBV6-5 and TRBJ2-3, with 10 bases that match TRBD2. The germline V gene encodes CDR1 MNHEY and CDR2 SVGAGI. V dropped 2 bases and J dropped 4; count of bases not matched to a gene: 6. This CDR3 is built from 16 residues. CDR3 region: CASSYGAGGLSDTQYF. CDR3 bases: TGTGCCAGCAGTTACGGAGCGGGGGGGCTCTCAGATACGCAGTATTTT.

This clonotype was observed at least ten times. This chain uses TRBV10-2 with TRBJ2-7, with TRBD2 matching 8 bases. The junction had 10 bases not matched to a gene; V was cut back by 6 bases and J by 3 bases. Germline CDR1 reads WSHSY; CDR2 reads SAAADI. The CDR3 is 15 amino acids. This chain's CDR3 is CASSLQGREGYEQYF. The DNA of the CDR3 is TGCGCCAGCAGCTTACAGGGACGGGAGGGCTACGAGCAGTACTTC.

This clonotype appeared a few times. The chain joins TRBV7-2 to TRBJ2-4, with TRBD1 as a possible D gene (6 bases). Trimming took off 0 bases at V and 4 bases at J, with 7 bases between the two ends. Germline loops: CDR1 SGHTA, CDR2 FQGNSA. The CDR3 is 14 residues long. The CDR3 loop reads CASSLATGKNIQYF. The CDR3 DNA sequence: TGTGCCAGCAGCTTAGCAACAGGGAAAAACATTCAGTACTTC. Filled out from reference TRBV7-2 and TRBJ2-4, the complete variable domain reads GAGVSQSPSNKVTEKGKDVELRCDPISGHTALYWYRQSLGQGLEFLIYFQGNSAPDKSGLPSDRFSAERTGGSVSTLTIQRTQQEDSAVYLCASSLATGKNIQYFGAGTRLSVL.